This T cell receptor beta chain was retrieved from a study of CD8 T cells in ankylosing spondylitis. Study-wide points: Ankylosing spondylitis blood appeared to be characterized by a TCR beta motif of under ten highly homologous variants. Significant enrichment of disease-linked clones was reportedly seen in matched ankylosing spondylitis synovial fluid.

TCRdb redid the calling of the 5' RACE reads with MiXCR, one entry per CDR3 protein. The data hold roughly 300,000 distinct CDR3 sequences, with roughly 8% observed a single time. As regards this clonotype: Its cognate antigen is unknown.

The TCR was taken from a male donor with ankylosing spondylitis. Sequenced sample: blood, either unsorted or a sorted T cell fraction (not recorded which).

Here the CDR3 DNA reads TGCGCCAGCAGCTGGACTAGCGGCAACAATGAGCAGTTCTTC. Its protein is CASSWTSGNNEQFF. The genes are TRBV5-1 and TRBJ2-1; 10 bases are shared with TRBD2. The V segment lost 3 bases and the J segment 5 bases; nucleotides outside the gene matches: 2. The CDR3 has 14 amino acids. Looked up from germline, CDR1 is SGHRS and CDR2 is YFSETQ.